Each of the 20 T cell receptor beta chains below was sequenced from the same sample in a study of technical replicates of blood from a few donors. Here immunoSEQ multiplex PCR was the method, and the copy in TCRdb shows in-frame clones only, minus some. Seen here are 81,000 or so clones, 90% to 98% observed once, and the top ten hold nearly 0.2%. What was sequenced was T cells isolated from PBMCs. These receptors were taken from a human donor in good health.

The genes are TRBV2 and TRBJ1-1; 7 bases fit TRBD1. CDR3 length: 15 residues. J was trimmed by 2 bases and V by 6 bases; bases with no gene match: 9. Germline loops: CDR1 SNHLY, CDR2 FYNNEI. CDR3 amino acids: CASRWDSRSNTEAFF. Written as DNA, the CDR3 is TGTGCCAGCAGATGGGACAGCCGCTCTAACACTGAAGCTTTCTTT.

The CDR3, as DNA: TGTGCCAGCAGCTTATGGCAGAACACTGAAGCTTTCTTT. It encodes CASSLWQNTEAFF. The chain has TRBV11-3 and TRBJ1-1, with D hard to call. This CDR3 has 13 residues. The V gene lost 2 bases and the J gene lost 1 base, with 5 bases spanning the gap. Germline values: CDR1 SGHNT, CDR2 YENEEA. Based on the CDR3 plus reference TRBV11-3 and TRBJ1-1, the full variable domain is EAGVVQSPRYKIIEKKQPVAFWCNPISGHNTLYWYLQNLGQGPELLIRYENEEAVDDSQLPKDRFSAERLKGVDSTLKIQPAELGDSAVYLCASSLWQNTEAFFGQGTRLTVV.

V usage is TRBV28 and J usage is TRBJ2-2; D gene unclear. Per the germline V gene, CDR1 is MDHEN and CDR2 is SYDVKM. The CDR3 length is 13 residues. V was pared by 7 bases and J by 2 bases, with 8 bases between. The CDR3 nucleotides are TGTGCCAGCAATTCGGTCAACACCGGGGAGCTGTTTTTT. It encodes CASNSVNTGELFF.

This chain uses TRBV7-3 with TRBJ1-1; D is ambiguous. Germline loops: CDR1 SGHTA, CDR2 FQGTGA. The CDR3 has 15 amino acids. Trimming cost V 2 bases and J 1 base, with 11 bases left between them. As DNA, the CDR3 is TGTGCCAGCAGCTTATCGAGGGTGGCGAACACTGAAGCTTTCTTT. Its translation: CASSLSRVANTEAFF.

The J gene is TRBJ2-1, the V gene TRBV11-1, with TRBD2 matching 7 bases. The CDR3 covers 15 residues. Per germline, CDR1 SGHAT and CDR2 FQDESV (reference sequence). V dropped 3 bases and J dropped 5; count of bases not matched to a gene: 7. The CDR3 loop reads CASSFSHRGDNEQFF. In DNA form, the CDR3 reads TGTGCCAGCAGCTTTTCCCACCGGGGGGACAATGAGCAGTTCTTC.

J is TRBJ2-7 and V is TRBV29-1, with 7 bases fitting TRBD1. Looked up from germline, CDR1 is SQVTM and CDR2 is ANQGSEA. The trim removed 6 bases at V and 3 bases at J, leaving 8 bases unmatched. The CDR3 length is 13 residues. The CDR3 here is CSVYGTESYEQYF. Here the CDR3 DNA reads TGCAGCGTCTACGGGACAGAGAGCTACGAGCAGTACTTC.

The chain has TRBV30 and TRBJ2-7; D is perhaps TRBD1 (5 bases). With 0 bases removed from V and 5 bases from J, the gap between germline ends came to 14 bases. Per germline, CDR1 GTSNPN and CDR2 SVGIG (reference sequence). This CDR3 is built from 14 residues. CDR3 in DNA: TGTGCCTGGAGTGTAGGTCAGGGTGGGAACGAGCAGTACTTC. Translation: CAWSVGQGGNEQYF.

The chain employs TRBV28 and TRBJ1-4; 9 bases match TRBD1. V shed 3 bases and J 8 bases; nucleotides not matched to a gene: 4. Looked up from germline, CDR1 is MDHEN and CDR2 is SYDVKM. This CDR3 is built from 14 residues. This CDR3 is CASSLGTGYEKLFF. The CDR3 bases are TGTGCCAGCAGTTTGGGGACAGGGTACGAAAAACTGTTTTTT. Full variable domain (missing parts from reference TRBV28 and TRBJ1-4): DVKVTQSSRYLVKRTGEKVFLECVQDMDHENMFWYRQDPGLGLRLIYFSYDVKMKEKGDIPEGYSVSREKKERFSLILESASTNQTSMYLCASSLGTGYEKLFFGSGTQLSVL.

This chain connects TRBV10-1 to TRBJ2-2; D is perhaps TRBD2 (6 bases). Trimming left V 6 bases short and J 6 bases short, with 11 bases between. The CDR3 is 13 residues long. CDR1 is WNHNN, CDR2 SYGVQD, per germline (reference sequence). The CDR3 reads CASSYGTPGELFF. The DNA for the CDR3 is TGCGCCAGCAGCTACGGGACTCCCGGGGAGCTGTTTTTT.

Regarding this clone: Additional DNA sequences in this sample encode the identical CDR3. This chain joins TRBV9 and TRBJ1-2, with D tentatively TRBD1 (5 bases). CDR3 length equals 14 residues. Germline CDR1 SGDLS, CDR2 YYNGEE. Trimming removed 0 bases from V and 3 bases from J, with 9 bases in between. CDR3 loop: CASSVGGGDYGYTF. The CDR3 DNA is TGTGCCAGCAGCGTAGGCGGGGGGGACTATGGCTACACCTTC.

The chain is built from TRBV19 and TRBJ2-7, with 7 bases identical to TRBD1. From germline, CDR1 is LNHDA and CDR2 SQIVND (reference sequence). The V segment lost 5 bases and the J segment 3 bases; nucleotides outside the gene matches: 4. This CDR3 has 13 amino acids. The CDR3 loop reads CASSAGGLYEQYF. CDR3 coding DNA: TGTGCCAGTAGTGCAGGGGGTCTCTACGAGCAGTACTTC.

The gene calls are TRBV5-1 and TRBJ2-3; 11 bases match TRBD2. Germline CDR1 and CDR2: SGHRS and YFSETQ. After removal of 3 bases from V and 6 bases from J, the junction contained 12 bases not matched to a gene. The length of the CDR3 is 17 residues. CDR3: CASSSGTSGSLGDTQYF. As DNA, the CDR3 is TGCGCCAGCAGCTCTGGGACTAGCGGATCCCTTGGTGATACGCAGTATTTT.

The V call is TRBV28, the J call TRBJ1-3; no clear D gene. V was pared by 3 bases and J by 3 bases, with 6 bases between. Looked up from germline, CDR1 is MDHEN and CDR2 is SYDVKM. The CDR3 contains 13 residues. The CDR3 bases are TGTGCCAGCAGTTTGGAGGATGGAAACACCATATATTTT. Protein product: CASSLEDGNTIYF.

V usage is TRBV9 and J usage is TRBJ2-1, with D perhaps TRBD2 (6 bases). Germline V CDR1 and CDR2: SGDLS, YYNGEE. CDR3 length equals 16 residues. V shed 6 bases and J shed 5 bases, with 21 bases lying between them. CDR3 protein: CASTYGGGRIHNEQFF. The CDR3 coding sequence is TGTGCCAGCACCTACGGTGGAGGGAGAATCCACAATGAGCAGTTCTTC.

The rearrangement links TRBV5-4 to TRBJ2-2, with 10 nucleotides matching TRBD2. Germline-derived CDR1 and CDR2 are SGHNT and YYREEE (reference sequence). CDR3 length: 14 residues. The J segment lost 6 bases and the V segment lost 6 bases, leaving 5 bases of the junction unmatched. The CDR3 bases are TGTGCCAGCACCCCAAGCGGGGGGGCCGGGGAGCTGTTTTTT. Protein: CASTPSGGAGELFF.

The rearrangement uses TRBV29-1 and TRBJ2-7, with D unclear. CDR1 SQVTM and CDR2 ANQGSEA come from the germline V gene. V lost 2 bases and J lost 1, with 12 bases in between. The CDR3 runs to 14 residues. The CDR3 spells CSVESSEKSYEQYF. The CDR3 DNA is TGCAGCGTTGAATCGAGCGAGAAATCCTACGAGCAGTACTTC.

The rearrangement links TRBV16 to TRBJ1-5; D call uncertain. Germline CDR1 KGHSY, CDR2 FQNENV. Between the trimmed V and J ends, which lost 5 bases and 7 bases, there was a span of 6 bases. The CDR3 is made up of 11 amino acids. In DNA form, the CDR3 reads TGTGCCAGCAGCGTGGGCCAGCCCCAGCATTTT. Encoded protein: CASSVGQPQHF. The variable domain in full, with the rest retrieved from reference TRBV16 and TRBJ1-5, is GEEVAQTPKHLVRGEGQKAKLYCAPIKGHSYVFWYQQVLKNEFKFLISFQNENVFDETGMPKERFSAKCLPNSPCSLEIQATKLEDSAVYFCASSVGQPQHFGDGTRLSIL.

The rearrangement uses TRBV7-9 and TRBJ2-7, with D tentatively TRBD2 (7 bases). Per germline, CDR1 SEHNR and CDR2 FQNEAQ (reference sequence). Trimming removed 0 bases at V and 2 bases at J, with 11 bases between. This CDR3 is 15 amino acids long. The CDR3 is CASSLAQGRAYEQYF. CDR3 coding DNA: TGTGCCAGCAGCTTAGCGCAGGGGAGGGCCTACGAGCAGTACTTC.

In nucleotides, the CDR3 is TGTGCCAGCAGCCTACCAGTACAGGGGCGGACTGAAGCTTTCTTT. This sequence encodes CASSLPVQGRTEAFF. The genes are TRBV5-4 and TRBJ1-1; 7 bases match TRBD1. Germline V gives CDR1 SGHNT, CDR2 YYREEE (reference sequence). V lost 4 bases to trimming and J lost 5 bases; unmatched junction nucleotides: 11. The CDR3 sequence is 15 residues long.

The V and J genes are TRBV10-1 and TRBJ2-3; no clear D gene. Germline-derived CDR1 and CDR2 are WNHNN and SYGVQD (reference sequence). Trimming shortened V by 3 bases and J by 3 bases, and 16 bases separated the two germline ends. The CDR3 is 16 amino acids. The chain's CDR3 is CASSDRSAHITDTQYF. The CDR3 nucleotides are TGCGCCAGCAGTGATCGGAGCGCCCACATAACAGATACGCAGTATTTT.